Only one count was recorded for the clone carrying this T cell receptor (beta chain). This sample is part of a study of blood T cell repertoires in COVID-19. Study background: Material from acute and convalescent COVID-19 was sourced from the United States, Italy and Spain.

Trimming took off 2 bases at V and 7 bases at J, with 5 bases between the two ends. The CDR3 sequence is 12 residues long. CDR1 is MNHEY, CDR2 SVGAGI, per germline. In the source study's methods: Estimation of nucleated cell counts was performed using reference gene primer amplification. Assay used: immunoSEQ multiplex PCR; TCRdb lists only in-frame clones, some missing. V and J calls and clone size are as listed in that table; D and trimming were resolved from the DNA. Here the sample spans around 310,000 clones, approximately 89% being singletons. The TCR was taken from a woman aged 55-69 years with acute or convalescent COVID-19. Sequences were obtained from peripheral blood. The V call is TRBV6-5, the J call TRBJ2-2, with D uncertain. The CDR3 protein is CASSYANGELFF. CDR3 coding DNA: TGTGCCAGCAGTTACGCGAACGGGGAGCTGTTTTTT.